This is a list of T cell receptor beta chains from one sample in a study of blood T cell repertoires in COVID-19. Assay: immunoSEQ multiplex PCR; the TCRdb copy retains only in-frame clones and omits some. The repertoire holds a few hundred thousand clones, with 86% as singletons. Input material: peripheral blood. These receptors all stem from a man aged 35 to 55 who had recovered from COVID-19. CDR3s include the opening cysteine and the closing phenylalanine or tryptophan. The D gene is left open where the match is weak. Some rows have no size entry. The others give once, few or many, or a class for an expanded clone.

TRBV29-1	NA	TRBD1	TRBJ2-7	TGCAGCGTGTCCGGGACAGGGAGCTCCTACGAGCAGTACTTC	CSVSGTGSSYEQYF
TRBV15	NA	TRBD1	TRBJ2-7	TGTGCCACCAGCAGAGTCGCGCAGGGGGCTTACGAGCAGTACTTC	CATSRVAQGAYEQYF
TRBV10-3	NA	NA	TRBJ2-1	TGTGCCATCAGAACAGGGTCCTACAATGAGCAGTTCTTC	CAIRTGSYNEQFF
TRBV5-1	NA	TRBD2	TRBJ2-3	TGCGCCAGCAGCTTGGTTTCTAGCGGGAGGGCTACAGATACGCAGTATTTT	CASSLVSSGRATDTQYF
TRBV27	NA	NA	TRBJ1-5	TGTGCCACCTCACGGCCAGGGGGCAATCAGCCCCAGCATTTT	CATSRPGGNQPQHF
TRBV28	NA	NA	TRBJ1-2	TGTGCCAGCAGCTCGCCCTCCAGGGGCTACACCTTC	CASSSPSRGYTF
TRBV21-1	NA	NA	TRBJ2-2	TGTGCCACCCAAGGGCTCCTAGCGGGAGGGCCAAGCACCGGGGAGCTGTTTTTT	CATQGLLAGGPSTGELFF
TRBV2	NA	NA	TRBJ1-6	TGTGCCAGCGGGCCGGTGGTTGGCTCACCCCTCCACTTT	CASGPVVGSPLHF
TRBV10-3	NA	NA	TRBJ2-1	TGTGCCTCAAGGCCCCCGGGTAGCGATGAGCAGTTCTTC	CASRPPGSDEQFF
TRBV15	once	TRBD1	TRBJ2-7	TGTGCCACCAGCAACCCGGGACAGTGGACGTACGAGCAGTACTTC	CATSNPGQWTYEQYF
TRBV19	NA	TRBD2	TRBJ2-3	TGTGCCAGTAGGCTAGCGGGGAGCACAGATACGCAGTATTTT	CASRLAGSTDTQYF
TRBV7-2	NA	TRBD2	TRBJ2-2	TGTGCCAGCAGCCACGGACTAGTTGCCGGGGAGCTGTTTTTT	CASSHGLVAGELFF
TRBV19	NA	NA	TRBJ1-5	TGTGCCAGTAGTACCCCGGGAGGAGGAAGTGGCAATCAGCCCCAGCATTTT	CASSTPGGGSGNQPQHF
TRBV29-1	NA	TRBD2	TRBJ2-7	TGCAGCGTTGGTCGGATAGCGGGAGTCCCCAGCGCCGAGCAGTACTTC	CSVGRIAGVPSAEQYF
TRBV6-5	NA	TRBD1	TRBJ1-2	TGTGCCAGCAGTTTAGGGGGCCGTAACTATGGCTACACCTTC	CASSLGGRNYGYTF
TRBV5-1	NA	TRBD2	TRBJ2-7	TGCGCCAGCAGCTTGGCCAGCACAGCGGGAGGGCAGGGCTCCTACGAGCAGTACTTC	CASSLASTAGGQGSYEQYF
TRBV7-9	NA	NA	TRBJ2-3	TGTGCCAGTAGGGCCAGCGGTAACACAGATACGCAGTATTTT	CASRASGNTDTQYF
TRBV2	NA	NA	TRBJ2-1	TGTGCCAGCAGTGACGCCTACAATGAGCAGTTCTTC	CASSDAYNEQFF
TRBV10-3	NA	NA	TRBJ2-5	TGTGCCATCGGGATGGGGGGGGGCCGAGAGACCCAGTACTTC	CAIGMGGGRETQYF
TRBV6-2/TRBV6-3	NA	NA	TRBJ1-1	TGTGCCAGCAGTTTAATGAACACTGAAGCTTTCTTT	CASSLMNTEAFF
TRBV6-2/TRBV6-3	once	TRBD1	TRBJ1-5	TGTGCCAGCAGTTATCGGACAGGGACCTACGATAGCAATCAGCCCCAGCATTTT	CASSYRTGTYDSNQPQHF
TRBV25-1	NA	NA	TRBJ2-3	TGTGCCAGCAGTGATCTTCGACAGGCCCCCCGAGATACGCAGTATTTT	CASSDLRQAPRDTQYF
TRBV5-1	NA	NA	TRBJ2-1	TGCGCCAGCAGCTTCGACAAAGGCCCTTACAATGAGCAGTTCTTC	CASSFDKGPYNEQFF
TRBV5-4	NA	NA	TRBJ2-5	TGTGCCAGCAGCAAACAGGGTCTCCAAGAGACCCAGTACTTC	CASSKQGLQETQYF
TRBV2	few	NA	TRBJ1-1	TGTGCCAGCCAGGTCACAGTCACTGAAGCTTTCTTT	CASQVTVTEAFF
TRBV7-9	few	NA	TRBJ1-5	TGTGCCAGCAGCCCCCCGGGAGGGAGTCAGCCCCAGCATTTT	CASSPPGGSQPQHF
TRBV9	NA	TRBD1	TRBJ1-2	TGTGCCAGCAGCCCCGGGGACAGGGTCACTTATGGCTACACCTTC	CASSPGDRVTYGYTF
TRBV14	NA	NA	TRBJ2-7	TGTGCCAGCAGCCAAGATCCCCGCGGAAACCAAGGCCCTCGGTACTTC	CASSQDPRGNQGPRYF
TRBV27	once	TRBD1	TRBJ2-1	TGTGCCAGCAGTCTGACAGGGGGAAATTACAATGAGCAGTTCTTC	CASSLTGGNYNEQFF
TRBV20-1	NA	NA	TRBJ2-3	TGCAGTGCTAGTTTGACAGGTAGCACAGATACGCAGTATTTT	CSASLTGSTDTQYF
TRBV7-9	NA	TRBD1	TRBJ1-1	TGTGCCAGCAGCTTTCCACAGGGGGGGGACACTGAAGCTTTCTTT	CASSFPQGGDTEAFF
TRBV27	NA	NA	TRBJ2-7	TGTGCCAGCAGTTTATCCCGGGGGAGCTCCTACGAGCAGTACTTC	CASSLSRGSSYEQYF
TRBV4-3	NA	NA	TRBJ1-1	TGCGCCAGCAGCCAAGATTATCAGGGGCTGAACACTGAAGCTTTCTTT	CASSQDYQGLNTEAFF
TRBV27	NA	TRBD2	TRBJ2-3	TGTGCCAGCAGCCCCAGGGCGGGAGGGCGAGATACGCAGTATTTT	CASSPRAGGRDTQYF
TRBV6-6	NA	TRBD1	TRBJ1-2	TGTGCCAGCAGTCCTTCGTCACCGGGACAGGGGGCGAGAAACTATGGCTACACCTTC	CASSPSSPGQGARNYGYTF
TRBV15	NA	TRBD1	TRBJ2-7	TGTGCCACCAGCAGAGGAATTGGGACAGGCAATTACGAGCAGTACTTC	CATSRGIGTGNYEQYF
TRBV15	NA	TRBD1	TRBJ1-6	TGTGCCACCAGCAGAGAAGGACAGGGTGGTTCACCCCTCCACTTT	CATSREGQGGSPLHF
TRBV7-8	NA	TRBD1	TRBJ2-2	TGTGCCAGCATAACAGGGACAGTAAACACCGGGGAGCTGTTTTTT	CASITGTVNTGELFF
TRBV9	NA	TRBD1	TRBJ1-1	TGTGCCAGCAGCGTAGGAGGTCGGACAGGGGTCAGGAACACTGAAGCTTTCTTT	CASSVGGRTGVRNTEAFF
TRBV5-1	NA	NA	TRBJ2-1	TGCGCCAGCAGCTTGGGGAGGGAACAGTTCTTC	CASSLGREQFF
TRBV12-3/TRBV12-4	NA	NA	TRBJ1-4	TGTGCCAGCAGTTTATCAAATGAAAAACTGTTTTTT	CASSLSNEKLFF
TRBV10-2	NA	TRBD2	TRBJ2-7	TGCGCCAGCAGGCTCGGGACTAGCGGGGGGGACGAGCAGTACTTC	CASRLGTSGGDEQYF
TRBV18	NA	NA	TRBJ1-4	TGTGCCAGCTCACCTGGGGACATTGAAAAACTGTTTTTT	CASSPGDIEKLFF
TRBV2	NA	NA	TRBJ2-2	TGTGCCAGCAAGTACGCTAGCGAGCCCGCCGGGGAGCTGTTTTTT	CASKYASEPAGELFF
TRBV19	NA	TRBD1	TRBJ1-2	TGTGCCAGTAGTATCCTCGGACAGGAGAACTATGGCTACACCTTC	CASSILGQENYGYTF
TRBV19	NA	NA	TRBJ2-1	TGTGCCAGTAGGGAACAGATTTACAATGAGCAGTTCTTC	CASREQIYNEQFF
TRBV5-1	NA	NA	TRBJ2-7	TGCGCCAGCAGCTTAAGGACACCTACCTACGAGCAGTACTTC	CASSLRTPTYEQYF
TRBV23-1	NA	TRBD1	TRBJ2-2	TGCGCCAGCAGCCTTAGACAGGGCTATAGCGGGGAGCTGTTTTTT	CASSLRQGYSGELFF
TRBV29-1	once	NA	TRBJ2-1	TGCAGCGTTGAAGGAGGGTATGAGCAGTTCTTC	CSVEGGYEQFF
TRBV5-1	NA	TRBD2	TRBJ2-3	TGCGCCAGCGGACTAGCGGGGGGGCGAGGCGATACGCAGTATTTT	CASGLAGGRGDTQYF
TRBV2	NA	TRBD2	TRBJ2-1	TGTGCCAGCAGTGAGCACGGTCTAGCGGGACGGAGGTTCTTC	CASSEHGLAGRRFF
TRBV3-1/TRBV3-2	once	NA	TRBJ1-6	TGTGCCAGCAGCCGACAGGTTTCTAATTCACCCCTCCACTTT	CASSRQVSNSPLHF
TRBV7-7	NA	NA	TRBJ2-7	TGTGCCAGCAGCTTAGACAGGGCCTACGAGCAGTACTTC	CASSLDRAYEQYF
TRBV5-1	NA	NA	TRBJ1-1	TGCGCCAGCAGCCAGGGGTTAGGGAACACTGAAGCTTTCTTT	CASSQGLGNTEAFF
TRBV24-1	NA	NA	TRBJ2-2	TGTGCCACCAGTGAGCGGGGCGCGCAGGAGCTGTTTTTT	CATSERGAQELFF